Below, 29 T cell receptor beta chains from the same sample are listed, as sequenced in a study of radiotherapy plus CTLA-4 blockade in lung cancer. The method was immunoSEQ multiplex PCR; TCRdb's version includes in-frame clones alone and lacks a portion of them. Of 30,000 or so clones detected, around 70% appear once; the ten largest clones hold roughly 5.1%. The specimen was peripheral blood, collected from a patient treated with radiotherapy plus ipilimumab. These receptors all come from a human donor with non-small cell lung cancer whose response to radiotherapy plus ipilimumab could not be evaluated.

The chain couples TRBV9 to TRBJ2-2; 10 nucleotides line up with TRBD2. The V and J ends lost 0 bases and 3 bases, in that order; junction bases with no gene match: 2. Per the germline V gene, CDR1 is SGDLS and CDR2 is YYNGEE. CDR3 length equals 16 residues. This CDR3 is CASSVASGSHTGELFF. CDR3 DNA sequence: TGTGCCAGCAGCGTAGCTAGCGGGAGTCACACCGGGGAGCTGTTTTTT.

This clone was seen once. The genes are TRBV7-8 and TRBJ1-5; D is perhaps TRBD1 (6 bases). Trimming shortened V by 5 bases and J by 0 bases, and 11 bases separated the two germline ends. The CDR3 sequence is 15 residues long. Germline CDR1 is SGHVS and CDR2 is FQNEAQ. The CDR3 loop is CASSPGQPSNQPQHF. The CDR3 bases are TGTGCCAGCAGCCCGGGACAACCTAGCAATCAGCCCCAGCATTTT.

CDR3 protein: CATSNFRGTDTQYF. The CDR3 nucleotides read TGTGCCACCAGCAACTTCAGGGGAACGGATACGCAGTATTTT. The chain employs TRBV15 and TRBJ2-3; D may be TRBD1 (6 bases). The CDR3 extends over 14 amino acids. Germline CDR1 LNHNV, CDR2 YYDKDF (reference sequence). V was cut by 4 bases and J by 6 bases, with 14 bases left in between. The full variable domain, in which reference TRBV15 and TRBJ2-3 provide the parts outside the CDR3, is DAMVIQNPRYQVTQFGKPVTLSCSQTLNHNVMYWYQQKSSQAPKLLFHYYDKDFNNEADTPDNFQSRRPNTSFCFLDIRSPGLGDTAMYLCATSNFRGTDTQYFGPGTRLTVL.

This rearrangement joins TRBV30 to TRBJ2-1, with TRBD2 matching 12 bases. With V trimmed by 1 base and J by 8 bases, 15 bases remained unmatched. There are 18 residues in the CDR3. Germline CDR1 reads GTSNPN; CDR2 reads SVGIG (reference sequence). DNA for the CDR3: TGTGCCTGGAGTGAGGGGGGGCTAGCGGGAGGGAGCGGCTATGAGCAGTTCTTC. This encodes CAWSEGGLAGGSGYEQFF.

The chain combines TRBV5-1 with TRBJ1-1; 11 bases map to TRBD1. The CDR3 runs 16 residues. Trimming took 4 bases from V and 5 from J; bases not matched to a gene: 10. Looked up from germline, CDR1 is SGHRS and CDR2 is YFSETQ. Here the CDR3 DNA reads TGCGCCAGCAGCCTTCGGACAGGGGGCTCGGGGACTGAAGCTTTCTTT. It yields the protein CASSLRTGGSGTEAFF.

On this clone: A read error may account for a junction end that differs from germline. The CDR3 DNA follows: TGTGTCAGCAGTGGGGGGACAGGGGGCAATCAGCCCCAGCATTTT. This gives the protein CVSSGGTGGNQPQHF. The chain joins TRBV25-1 to TRBJ1-5, with 10 bases fitting TRBD1. The CDR3 is made up of 15 amino acids. Germline values: CDR1 MGHDK, CDR2 SYGVNS.

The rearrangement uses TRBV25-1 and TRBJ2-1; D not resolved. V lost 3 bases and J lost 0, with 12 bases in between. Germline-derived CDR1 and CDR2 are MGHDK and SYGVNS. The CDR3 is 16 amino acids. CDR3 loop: CASSERSQNSYNEQFF. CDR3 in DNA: TGTGCCAGCAGTGAGAGGAGTCAAAACTCCTACAATGAGCAGTTCTTC.

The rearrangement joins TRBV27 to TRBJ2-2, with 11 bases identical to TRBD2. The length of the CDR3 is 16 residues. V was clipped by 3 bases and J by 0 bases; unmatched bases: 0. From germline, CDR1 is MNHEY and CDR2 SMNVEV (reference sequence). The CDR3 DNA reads TGTGCCAGCAGTTTGGGACTAGCGGCGAACACCGGGGAGCTGTTTTTT. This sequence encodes CASSLGLAANTGELFF.

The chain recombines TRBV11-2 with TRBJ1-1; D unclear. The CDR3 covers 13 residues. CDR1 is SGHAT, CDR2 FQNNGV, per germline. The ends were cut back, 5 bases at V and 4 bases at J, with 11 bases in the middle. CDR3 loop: CASSTRRGTEAFF. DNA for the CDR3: TGTGCCAGCAGCACCCGTCGGGGCACTGAAGCTTTCTTT.

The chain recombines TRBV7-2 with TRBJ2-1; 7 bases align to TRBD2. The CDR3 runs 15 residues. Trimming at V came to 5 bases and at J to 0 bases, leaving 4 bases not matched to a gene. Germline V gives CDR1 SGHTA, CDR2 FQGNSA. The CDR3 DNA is TGTGCCAGCAGCCGTAGCGGGCACTCCTACAATGAGCAGTTCTTC. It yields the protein CASSRSGHSYNEQFF.

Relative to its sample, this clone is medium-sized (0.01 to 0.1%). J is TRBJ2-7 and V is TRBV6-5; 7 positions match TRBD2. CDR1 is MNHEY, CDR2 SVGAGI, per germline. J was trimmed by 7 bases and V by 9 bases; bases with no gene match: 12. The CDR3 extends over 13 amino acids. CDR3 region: CASKRDPRGEQYF. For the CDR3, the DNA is TGTGCCAGTAAGCGGGACCCCCGGGGGGAGCAGTACTTC.

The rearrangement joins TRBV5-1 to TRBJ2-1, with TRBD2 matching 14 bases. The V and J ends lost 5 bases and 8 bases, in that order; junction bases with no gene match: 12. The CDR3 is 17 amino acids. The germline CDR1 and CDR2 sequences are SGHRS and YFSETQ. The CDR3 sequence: CASSRGLAGVLSHEQFF. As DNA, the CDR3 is TGCGCCAGCAGTAGGGGACTAGCGGGAGTATTATCCCATGAGCAGTTCTTC.

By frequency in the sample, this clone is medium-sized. CDR3 residues: CAISASGSLSEQYF. CDR3 nucleotides: TGTGCCATCAGTGCGAGCGGGAGTCTCTCCGAGCAGTACTTC. The rearrangement uses TRBV10-3 and TRBJ2-7; the match to TRBD2 covers 8 bases. This CDR3 region has 14 residues. J was trimmed by 6 bases and V by 4 bases; bases with no gene match: 8. Per the germline V gene, CDR1 is ENHRY and CDR2 is SYGVKD.

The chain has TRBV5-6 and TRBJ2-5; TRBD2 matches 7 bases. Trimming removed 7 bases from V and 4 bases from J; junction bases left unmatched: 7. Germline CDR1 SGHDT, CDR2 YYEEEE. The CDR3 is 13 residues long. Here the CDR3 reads CASLKRGPETQYF. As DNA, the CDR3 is TGTGCCAGCCTAAAGCGGGGACCAGAGACCCAGTACTTC.

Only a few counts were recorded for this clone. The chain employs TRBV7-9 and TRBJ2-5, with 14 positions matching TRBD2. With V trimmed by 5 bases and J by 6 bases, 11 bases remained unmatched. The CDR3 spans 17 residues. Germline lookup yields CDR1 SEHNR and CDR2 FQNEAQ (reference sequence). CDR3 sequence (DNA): TGTGCCAGCAGCCCAGGGAGACTAGCGGGAGGGTTTAAGACCCAGTACTTC. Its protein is CASSPGRLAGGFKTQYF.

This CDR3 reads CASSYEGGTEAFF. The DNA of the CDR3 is TGTGCCAGCAGTTACGAAGGGGGCACTGAAGCTTTCTTT. This sequence joins TRBV6-5 and TRBJ1-1, with D possibly TRBD1 on 6 matching bases. V was cut by 2 bases and J by 4 bases, with 8 bases left in between. The CDR3 sequence is 13 residues long. Germline V gene lookup returns CDR1 MNHEY and CDR2 SVGAGI.

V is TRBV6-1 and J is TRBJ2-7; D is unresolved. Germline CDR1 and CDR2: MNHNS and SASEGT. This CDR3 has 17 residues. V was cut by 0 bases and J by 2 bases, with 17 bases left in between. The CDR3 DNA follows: TGTGCCAGCAGTGAAGCGCTTTCCCAGACTTTAGCCTACGAGCAGTACTTC. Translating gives CASSEALSQTLAYEQYF.

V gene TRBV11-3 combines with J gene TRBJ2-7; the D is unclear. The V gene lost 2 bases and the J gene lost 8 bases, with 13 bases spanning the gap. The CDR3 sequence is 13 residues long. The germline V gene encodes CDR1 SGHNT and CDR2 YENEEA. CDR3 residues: CASSLNTASQQYF. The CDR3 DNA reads TGTGCCAGCAGCTTAAACACAGCCTCTCAGCAGTACTTC.

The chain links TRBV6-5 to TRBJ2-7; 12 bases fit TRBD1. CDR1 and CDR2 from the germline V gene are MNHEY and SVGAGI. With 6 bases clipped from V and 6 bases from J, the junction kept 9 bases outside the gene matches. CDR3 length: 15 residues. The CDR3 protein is CASSWDRGRRGEQYF. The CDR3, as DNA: TGTGCCAGCAGCTGGGACAGGGGGCGTAGAGGCGAGCAGTACTTC.

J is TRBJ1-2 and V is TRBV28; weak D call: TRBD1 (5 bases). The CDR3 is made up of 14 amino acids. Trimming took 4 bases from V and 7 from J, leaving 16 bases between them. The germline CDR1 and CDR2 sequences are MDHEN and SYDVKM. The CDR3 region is CASSSGGLRGGYTF. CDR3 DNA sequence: TGTGCCAGCAGTTCCGGGGGTCTAAGGGGTGGCTACACCTTC.

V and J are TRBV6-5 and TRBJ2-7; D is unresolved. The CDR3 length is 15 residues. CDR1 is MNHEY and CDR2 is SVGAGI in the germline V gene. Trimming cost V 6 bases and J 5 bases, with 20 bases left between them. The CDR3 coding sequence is TGTGCCAGCAGCTGGTCGGCCAGCGCTGTCCACGAGCAGTACTTC. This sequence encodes CASSWSASAVHEQYF.

The CDR3 is CASSQTGGGETQYF. The CDR3 DNA reads TGTGCCAGCAGCCAGACAGGGGGCGGAGAGACCCAGTACTTC. The chain employs TRBV5-6 and TRBJ2-5; 10 bases fit TRBD1. V gave up 4 bases and J gave up 4 bases; unmatched junction bases: 4. Germline V gene lookup returns CDR1 SGHDT and CDR2 YYEEEE. The CDR3 spans 14 residues. Full variable domain (outside the CDR3, taken from reference TRBV5-6 and TRBJ2-5): DAGVTQSPTHLIKTRGQQVTLRCSPKSGHDTVSWYQQALGQGPQFIFQYYEEEERQRGNFPDRFSGHQFPNYSSELNVNALLLGDSALYLCASSQTGGGETQYFGPGTRLLVL.

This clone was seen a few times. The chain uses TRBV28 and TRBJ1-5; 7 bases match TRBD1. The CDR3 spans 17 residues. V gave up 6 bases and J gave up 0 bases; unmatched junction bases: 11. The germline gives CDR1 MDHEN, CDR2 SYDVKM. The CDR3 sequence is CASRPEGTDDSNQPQHF. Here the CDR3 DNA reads TGTGCCAGCAGACCGGAAGGGACAGATGATAGCAATCAGCCCCAGCATTTT.

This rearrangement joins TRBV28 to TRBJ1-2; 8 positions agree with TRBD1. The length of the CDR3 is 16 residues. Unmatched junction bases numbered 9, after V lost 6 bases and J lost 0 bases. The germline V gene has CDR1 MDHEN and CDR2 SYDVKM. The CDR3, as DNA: TGTGCCAGCAGCCCCCACGGGACAGGTACTAACTATGGCTACACCTTC. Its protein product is CASSPHGTGTNYGYTF.

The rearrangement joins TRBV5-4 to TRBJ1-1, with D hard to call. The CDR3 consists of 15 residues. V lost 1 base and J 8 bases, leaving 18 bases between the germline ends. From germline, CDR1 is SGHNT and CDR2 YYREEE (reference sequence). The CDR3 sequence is CASSLNHYGTKEAFF. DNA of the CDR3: TGTGCCAGCAGCTTGAATCATTATGGTACAAAGGAAGCTTTCTTT.

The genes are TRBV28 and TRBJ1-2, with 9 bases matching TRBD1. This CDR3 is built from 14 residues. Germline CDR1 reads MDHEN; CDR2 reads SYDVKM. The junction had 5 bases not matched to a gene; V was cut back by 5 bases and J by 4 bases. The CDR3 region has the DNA TGTGCCAGCAGTGAGACAGGGGGTCTCTATGGCTACACCTTC. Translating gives CASSETGGLYGYTF.

Here the CDR3 reads CASSPAGAKMNTGELFF. The CDR3 coding sequence is TGTGCCAGCAGCCCCGCAGGGGCGAAAATGAACACCGGGGAGCTGTTTTTT. The rearrangement joins TRBV28 to TRBJ2-2; tentatively, D is TRBD1 (6 bases). Germline CDR1 is MDHEN and CDR2 is SYDVKM. With 6 bases removed from V and 1 base from J, the gap between germline ends came to 18 bases. There are 17 residues in the CDR3.

Here the CDR3 reads CASSFAQYSNQPQHF. The CDR3 DNA is TGTGCCAGCAGTTTCGCACAGTATAGCAATCAGCCCCAGCATTTT. The chain recombines TRBV28 with TRBJ1-5; D remains unclear. Germline lookup yields CDR1 MDHEN and CDR2 SYDVKM. The V gene lost 3 bases and the J gene lost 0 bases, with 9 bases spanning the gap. This CDR3 contains 15 residues.

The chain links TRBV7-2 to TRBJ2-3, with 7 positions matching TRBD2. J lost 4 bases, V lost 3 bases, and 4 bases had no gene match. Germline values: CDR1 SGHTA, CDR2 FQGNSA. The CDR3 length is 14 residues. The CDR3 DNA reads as TGTGCCAGCAGCTTGAGACTAGCAGCAGATACGCAGTATTTT. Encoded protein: CASSLRLAADTQYF.